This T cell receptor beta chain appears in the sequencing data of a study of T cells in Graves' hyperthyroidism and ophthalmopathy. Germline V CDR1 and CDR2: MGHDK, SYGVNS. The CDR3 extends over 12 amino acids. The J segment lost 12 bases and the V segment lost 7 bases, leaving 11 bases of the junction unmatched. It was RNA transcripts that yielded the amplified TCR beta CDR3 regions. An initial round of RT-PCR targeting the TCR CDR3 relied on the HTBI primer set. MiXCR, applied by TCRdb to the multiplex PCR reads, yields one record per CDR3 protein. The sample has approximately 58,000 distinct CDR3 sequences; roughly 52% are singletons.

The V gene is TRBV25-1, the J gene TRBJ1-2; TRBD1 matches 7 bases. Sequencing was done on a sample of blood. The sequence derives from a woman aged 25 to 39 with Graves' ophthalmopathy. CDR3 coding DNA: TGTGCCAGCATTGAGGGGGCGCGTGGAAACACCTTC. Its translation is CASIEGARGNTF.